Presented here are 8 T cell receptor beta chains from one specimen sequenced in a study of identical twins. MiXCR was run by TCRdb on the 5' RACE reads, yielding one entry per CDR3 protein. The profile covers around 160,000 distinct CDR3 sequences, with around 3.6% appearing a single time and 7.5% to 8.5% taken by the ten largest. The sequenced material came from memory T cells sorted from blood. The source of these receptors is a man between 18 and 29 years old in good health.

The V call is TRBV19, the J call TRBJ2-2; 8 nucleotides agree with TRBD1. CDR3 length equals 14 residues. Per the germline V gene, CDR1 is LNHDA and CDR2 is SQIVND (reference sequence). Unmatched junction bases numbered 4, after V lost 5 bases and J lost 5 bases. The DNA for the CDR3 is TGTGCCAGTAGTGTAACAGGGGGAACCGGGGAGCTGTTTTTT. This codes for CASSVTGGTGELFF.

For the CDR3, the DNA is TGTGCCAGCAGCTTCTTGGACACGAACACTGAAGCTTTCTTT. As protein: CASSFLDTNTEAFF. J is TRBJ1-1 and V is TRBV7-9; D is perhaps TRBD1 (5 bases). Germline V gene sequence: CDR1 SEHNR, CDR2 FQNEAQ (reference sequence). The length of the CDR3 is 14 residues. The germline V and J ends were trimmed by 3 bases and 1 base, with 9 bases remaining between them.

This clonotype was picked up many times. The rearrangement joins TRBV20-1 to TRBJ2-3; D gene uncertain. Trimming removed 6 bases at V and 7 bases at J, with 11 bases between. The germline CDR1 and CDR2 sequences are DFQATT and SNEGSKA (reference sequence). This CDR3 is built from 11 residues. The CDR3 bases are TGCAGTGCCCCCCCTTCCAATACGCAGTATTTT. Residues: CSAPPSNTQYF.

This clonotype has a count of ten or more. The chain carries TRBV20-1 and TRBJ1-1; maybe TRBD1 (6 bases). CDR1 is DFQATT and CDR2 is SNEGSKA in the germline V gene (reference sequence). V lost 2 bases to trimming and J lost 8 bases, with 18 bases between them. The CDR3 is 14 amino acids. The CDR3 DNA reads as TGCAGTGCTAGACCCCCTTCGACAGGTGGGGAAGCTTTCTTT. This translates into CSARPPSTGGEAFF.

The chain combines TRBV6-4 with TRBJ2-3; 8 bases line up with TRBD2. V trimming: 0 bases; J trimming: 4 bases; junction bases outside the gene matches: 6. The CDR3 is 16 amino acids. Germline V gives CDR1 MRHNA, CDR2 SNTAGT. In DNA, the CDR3 is TGTGCCAGCAGTGACTCGAGCGGGAGTTCGGCAGATACGCAGTATTTT. Protein: CASSDSSGSSADTQYF.

This clonotype was seen repeatedly, ten times or more. V usage is TRBV29-1 and J usage is TRBJ1-3; D remains ambiguous. The CDR3 length is 11 residues. V lost 7 bases and J lost 0, with 4 bases in between. From germline, CDR1 is SQVTM and CDR2 ANQGSEA. Here the CDR3 reads CSGASGNTIYF. CDR3 coding DNA: TGCAGCGGGGCCTCTGGAAACACCATATATTTT.

This clonotype was picked up many times. As DNA, the CDR3 is TGTGCCAGCAGTTACGGGCGCGGGCTCACAGATACGCAGTATTTT. This codes for CASSYGRGLTDTQYF. V and J are TRBV6-5 and TRBJ2-3, with D tentatively TRBD2 (5 bases). Per the germline V gene, CDR1 is MNHEY and CDR2 is SVGAGI. Trimming removed 2 bases at V and 2 bases at J, with 11 bases between. This CDR3 is 15 amino acids long.

There are many counts of this clonotype. This sequence joins TRBV12-3 or TRBV12-4 and TRBJ2-7, with 7 bases fitting TRBD2. V gave up 6 bases and J gave up 0 bases; unmatched junction bases: 5. The CDR3 spans 14 residues. The CDR3 region has the DNA TGTGCCAGCAGACACGCGGGAGACTCCTACGAGCAGTACTTC. This codes for CASRHAGDSYEQYF.